This T cell receptor (beta chain) appears in the sequencing data of a study of T cell changes during pregnancy in multiple sclerosis (dated by TCRdb to the late 2010s). The study in broad terms: The study examined how the T cell repertoire changed over the course of pregnancy in women with multiple sclerosis.

Taken from the germline V gene (reference sequence), the CDR1 and CDR2 loops are DFQATT and SNEGSKA. V is pared back by 6 bases and J by 8 bases, with 12 bases lying between the germline termini. The CDR3 measures 11 amino acids from cysteine to phenylalanine. The entry retains the CDR3 DNA only, 33 bases that are in frame from base 1. Notes on this clone: Its antigen remains unidentified. Qualities for individual bases were not recorded, and no much larger clone is one base off.

Library construction relied on the immunoSEQ multiplex PCR assay. Drawn from immuneACCESS, this table holds only the in-frame rearrangements with V and J called that TCRdb kept. Clones are partly lost; checked studies trace under half to an unresolved V gene and leave the rest unexplained. The sample table records under 50,000 clones; approximately 93% of these occur just once. Around 8.8% of the sample lies in the top ten. This clonotype originated in a female donor with multiple sclerosis, enrolled in a pregnancy study. The V and J segments used are TRBV20-1 and TRBJ2-3; the D gene is perhaps TRBD1, on 5 matching bases. Sample: CD8+ T cells from peripheral blood mononuclear cells, taken in the third trimester of pregnancy. The bases are TGCAGTGCCTACCCAGGGTCTACGCAGTATTTT. This codes for CSAYPGSTQYF.